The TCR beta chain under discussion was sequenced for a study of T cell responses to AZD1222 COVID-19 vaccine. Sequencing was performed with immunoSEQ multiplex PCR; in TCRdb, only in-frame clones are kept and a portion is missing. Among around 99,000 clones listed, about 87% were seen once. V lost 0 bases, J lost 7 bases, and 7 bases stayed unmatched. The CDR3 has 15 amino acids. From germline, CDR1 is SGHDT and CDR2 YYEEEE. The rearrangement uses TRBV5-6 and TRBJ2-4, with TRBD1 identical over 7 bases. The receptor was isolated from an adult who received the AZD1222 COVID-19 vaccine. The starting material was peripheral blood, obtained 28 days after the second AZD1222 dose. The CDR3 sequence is CASSLATGRGNIQYF. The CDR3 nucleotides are TGTGCCAGCAGCTTGGCTACAGGCAGGGGGAACATTCAGTACTTC.